This is a list of T cell receptor beta chains from one sample in a study of control samples from healthy donors and cancer patients. The protocol was immunoSEQ multiplex PCR, while the TCRdb copy is restricted to in-frame clones and leaves out a portion. The sample yields about 61,000 clones, 85% to 90% seen once. Material: PBMCs. Source of these receptors: a man aged 55 to 70 with colorectal cancer. Both conserved end residues are part of each CDR3. Each record gives: V gene, J gene, D gene, clone size, CDR3 DNA, CDR3 protein. The D gene is left open where the match is weak. Only part of the rows carry a size: once, few, many, or a class if the clone is expanded.

TRBV6-2/TRBV6-3	TRBJ2-3	.	once	TGTGCCAGCAGTTACCCCAAGACTAGCACAGATACGCAGTATTTT	CASSYPKTSTDTQYF
TRBV4-3	TRBJ2-1	.	.	TGCGCCAGCAGCCAAGCGTCCCAGTACGGGGCCGGTGAGCAGTTCTTC	CASSQASQYGAGEQFF
TRBV6-6	TRBJ1-5	TRBD1	once	TGTGCCAGCAGTTACATGGACAGGGGCAATCAGCCCCAGCATTTT	CASSYMDRGNQPQHF
TRBV27	TRBJ1-2	.	.	TGTGCCAGCAGTCTTGGGGTGTGGGACTATGGCTACACCTTC	CASSLGVWDYGYTF
TRBV4-2	TRBJ1-4	.	.	TGTGCCAGCAGCCGAGGGGAGCCCGAGGGCGAGGAAAAACTGTTTTTT	CASSRGEPEGEEKLFF
TRBV9	TRBJ1-3	.	.	TGTGCCAGCAGCGTAGTAGCCGGGGTCGGAAACACCATATATTTT	CASSVVAGVGNTIYF
TRBV24-1	TRBJ2-1	.	.	TGTGCCACCAGTGAGGCGGGACGCCCGTACAATGAGCAGTTCTTC	CATSEAGRPYNEQFF
TRBV12-3/TRBV12-4	TRBJ1-1	TRBD1	once	TGTGCCAGCAGTGACAGGGAGGACACTGAAGCTTTCTTT	CASSDREDTEAFF
TRBV6-2/TRBV6-3	TRBJ2-1	.	.	TGTGCCAGCAGCTCCGCTAGCGCGCAGTTCTTC	CASSSASAQFF
TRBV7-9	TRBJ1-6	.	.	TGTGCCAGCAGCCGCAGGAGTACAGGGAGTTCACCCCTCCACTTT	CASSRRSTGSSPLHF
TRBV2	TRBJ2-7	.	.	TGTGCCAGCAGGGGTAATGGGGCTTCCTACGAGCAGTACTTC	CASRGNGASYEQYF
TRBV30	TRBJ1-1	.	.	TGTGCCTGGAATAGCGTGGTGACTGAAGCTTTCTTT	CAWNSVVTEAFF
TRBV11-2	TRBJ2-2	TRBD2	.	TGTGCCAGCAGCTTAGTCGGGGGGGGAGGTACCGGGGAGCTGTTTTTT	CASSLVGGGGTGELFF
TRBV18	TRBJ1-2	.	once	TGTGCCAGCTCACTGAGCAAATCCGGCTACACCTTC	CASSLSKSGYTF
TRBV7-3	TRBJ2-2	.	.	TGTGCCAGCAGCTTAGAGTTAGGTCCCACCGGGGAGCTGTTTTTT	CASSLELGPTGELFF
TRBV6-5	TRBJ1-5	.	.	TGTGCCAGCAGGGGAGGGGCCTATAGCAATCAGCCCCAGCATTTT	CASRGGAYSNQPQHF
TRBV6-5	TRBJ1-1	.	once	TGTGCCAGCAGTTACTCGTCTCGTCAGGGCTCCTTCTTT	CASSYSSRQGSFF
TRBV11-3	TRBJ2-5	.	.	TGTGCCAGCAGCTCCGAAGGGAGGGGGCGAGAGACCCAGTACTTC	CASSSEGRGRETQYF
TRBV2	TRBJ1-3	.	once	TGTGCCAGCAGTGAAAACGGGCCCAGCATATATTTT	CASSENGPSIYF
TRBV2	TRBJ1-4	.	.	TGTGCCAGCACCCTAGGGGTGACTAATGAAAAACTGTTTTTT	CASTLGVTNEKLFF
TRBV7-9	TRBJ1-1	.	.	TGTGCCAGCAGCCCTGGGGTGAGGATGGGCCTTAACACTGAAGCTTTCTTT	CASSPGVRMGLNTEAFF
TRBV6-1	TRBJ2-3	TRBD2	.	TGTGCCAGCAGTGAAGGAGCGGGGGGGCCTTTCGGCACAGATACGCAGTATTTT	CASSEGAGGPFGTDTQYF
TRBV6-5	TRBJ2-5	.	.	TGTGCCAGCAGCAAGGGGTTTTTGGAGACCCAGTACTTC	CASSKGFLETQYF
TRBV7-6	TRBJ2-2	.	once	TGTGCCAGCAGCCCCGCCCCAGGGAAGACCGGGGAGCTGTTTTTT	CASSPAPGKTGELFF
TRBV2	TRBJ2-7	.	few	TGTGCCAGCAGCGCCGATTGGACGGCCTACGAGCAGTACTTC	CASSADWTAYEQYF
TRBV27	TRBJ1-1	TRBD1	.	TGTGCCAGCAGTAGACAGGGGGACACTGAAGCTTTCTTT	CASSRQGDTEAFF
TRBV19	TRBJ1-6	.	.	TGTGCCAGTAGTCCCGGACCGGCAAATTCACCCCTCCACTTT	CASSPGPANSPLHF
TRBV7-3	TRBJ2-7	TRBD2	.	TGTGCCAGCAGCTTACTGAGCGGGGGGGCTACGGAGCAGTACTTC	CASSLLSGGATEQYF
TRBV19	TRBJ1-6	.	.	TGTGCCAGTAGTACAAACTTGGGGGGCAATTCACCCCTCCACTTT	CASSTNLGGNSPLHF
TRBV6-2/TRBV6-3	TRBJ2-3	.	once	TGTGCCAGCAGCGACCCACAGGGTACAGATACGCAGTATTTT	CASSDPQGTDTQYF
TRBV7-9	TRBJ1-1	TRBD1	.	TGTGCCAGCAGCTTCGGGACAGGGGGGATCGGGGCTTTCTTT	CASSFGTGGIGAFF
TRBV6-4	TRBJ1-5	.	.	TGTGCCGGACAGCCCGATGGGAATCAGCCCCAGCATTTT	CAGQPDGNQPQHF
TRBV6-5	TRBJ1-5	.	.	TGTGCCAGCACTTTAACAGGGAGCAATCAGCCCCAGCATTTT	CASTLTGSNQPQHF
TRBV5-1	TRBJ1-6	.	.	TGCGCCAGCAGCTTGGACACCCCGCCTAATTCACCCCTCCACTTT	CASSLDTPPNSPLHF
TRBV12-5	TRBJ2-4	TRBD1	.	TGTGCTAGTGGTTTGGTACTGGGACAGGGGGAAAACATTCAGTACTTC	CASGLVLGQGENIQYF
TRBV24-1	TRBJ2-5	TRBD1	.	TGTGCCACCAGTGATTCGAGGGGGCCAGGAGAGACCCAGTACTTC	CATSDSRGPGETQYF
TRBV28	TRBJ1-6	.	.	TGTGCCAGCAGTGGGGACGACGAAGGATCACCCCTCCACTTT	CASSGDDEGSPLHF
TRBV9	TRBJ2-1	TRBD1	.	TGTGCCAGCAGCGGGGGACAGGTCTACAATGAGCAGTTCTTC	CASSGGQVYNEQFF
TRBV11-2	TRBJ2-7	.	.	TGTGCCAGCAGCCCCAAGCGACAGTTATACGAGCAGTACTTC	CASSPKRQLYEQYF
TRBV7-2	TRBJ1-6	.	.	TGTGCCAGCAGCTTGCCGGAAACGTATAATTCACCCCTCCACTTT	CASSLPETYNSPLHF
TRBV19	TRBJ1-3	TRBD1	.	TGTGCCAGTAGTATCCCAGGACAGGACAAGCGTGGAAACACCATATATTTT	CASSIPGQDKRGNTIYF
TRBV5-4	TRBJ2-2	TRBD2	.	TGTGCCAGCAGCTTGGATCGGGGGGGCACCGGGGAGCTGTTTTTT	CASSLDRGGTGELFF
TRBV12-5	TRBJ2-1	.	.	TGTGCTAGTGGTCCGTCGGGGGTGACTATGCAGTTCTTC	CASGPSGVTMQFF
TRBV24-1	TRBJ2-2	.	.	TGTGCCACCAGTGATTTTAGTCCAGGGAACACCGGGGAGCTGTTTTTT	CATSDFSPGNTGELFF
TRBV30	TRBJ2-5	TRBD2	.	TGTGCCTGGGCGGGGGTAGGGGAGACCCAGTACTTC	CAWAGVGETQYF
TRBV11-2	TRBJ1-6	.	.	TGTGCCAGCAGCCTACAGGGAAGGGCACCCCTCCACTTT	CASSLQGRAPLHF
TRBV30	TRBJ1-2	.	.	TGTGCCTGGAGTCCCCGGGGGTGGTCCCACTATGGCTACACCTTC	CAWSPRGWSHYGYTF
TRBV9	TRBJ1-1	.	.	TGTGCCAGCAGCTCCGGCCAGGGGTTTGGGGCTGAGACTGAAGCTTTCTTT	CASSSGQGFGAETEAFF
TRBV10-3	TRBJ2-7	TRBD1	once	TGTGCCATCAGCCCGACAGGGAGCTACGAGCAGTACTTC	CAISPTGSYEQYF
TRBV20-1	TRBJ1-4	.	few	TGCAGTGCTAGTAGCGGGCATTCGGGTGAAAAACTGTTTTTT	CSASSGHSGEKLFF
TRBV7-9	TRBJ2-7	TRBD1	.	TGTGCCAGCAGCTTAGAGGGGGCGGGCTACGAGCAGTACTTC	CASSLEGAGYEQYF
TRBV21-1	TRBJ1-6	.	.	TGTGCCAGCACCTCGCGCAACTTT	CASTSRNF
TRBV4-3	TRBJ2-3	TRBD2	.	TGCGCCAGCAGCCAAGATTGGGGCGGGGGGGCGGCAGATACGCAGTATTTT	CASSQDWGGGAADTQYF
TRBV28	TRBJ1-2	TRBD1	few	TGTGCCAGCAGTACTCGACAGGGGAGCTATGGCTACACCTTC	CASSTRQGSYGYTF
TRBV6-6	TRBJ2-3	.	.	TGTGCCAGCAGTTGGACCCACCCTAGCACAGATACGCAGTATTTT	CASSWTHPSTDTQYF